This T cell receptor beta chain originates from a study of T and B cells in COVID-19 patients. Study details: In the active-infection cohort, about 90% of the 20 patients had comorbidities linked to unfavorable COVID-19 outcome.

BIOMED2 TRB-A/B primer pools were used in multiplex TRB PCR. Each CDR3 protein is one row after TCRdb ran MiXCR on the multiplex PCR reads. The table records more than 10,000 distinct CDR3 sequences, around 33% of them present only once. Each TRB amplification used roughly 220-550 ng of genomic DNA from blood. By share, this clonotype ranks as medium-sized. J lost 5 bases, V lost 1 base, and 2 bases had no gene match. Germline V gene sequence: CDR1 LNHNV, CDR2 YYDKDF (reference sequence). This CDR3 is built from 15 residues. Sequencing was done on a sample of blood. The V call is TRBV15, the J call TRBJ2-1; 10 nucleotides agree with TRBD2. The source is a human donor with active COVID-19. The CDR3 nucleotides are TGTGCCACCAGCAGAGGAACTAGCGGGGACAATGAGCAGTTCTTC. This translates into CATSRGTSGDNEQFF.